A selection of T cell receptor beta chains follows, all from one sample in a study of cytomegalovirus exposure and HLA in healthy donors. Profiling relied on immunoSEQ multiplex PCR, and the TCRdb table lists in-frame clones only, not all of them. The repertoire consists of more than 100,000 clones, with 80% occurring once and the leading ten covering 1%. The sequenced sample consisted of PBMCs. The receptors here all came from a man in his forties in good health and CMV-seronegative. Each CDR3 is given with its conserved first and last residue. D genes are given only for firm matches.

cdr3_nt cdr3_aa d_call j_call v_call
TGTGCCTGGAGTATAGGGGCCGATCAGCCCCAGCATTTT CAWSIGADQPQHF NA TRBJ1-5 TRBV30
TGTGCCTGGAGCCCCGGGGGGGGCGGGAGGGGGCAAGAGACCCAGTACTTC CAWSPGGGGRGQETQYF TRBD2 TRBJ2-5 TRBV30
TGTGCCAGCAGCCAAGGGGGGCGTGGACTAGCGCCATCCTCCTACAATGAGCAGTTCTTC CASSQGGRGLAPSSYNEQFF TRBD2 TRBJ2-1 TRBV4-2
TGTGCCAGCAGCTTAGAAGGACTCAGGGAGCAGTACTTC CASSLEGLREQYF NA TRBJ2-7 TRBV7-9
TGTGCCAGCAGCCGCAGGGACGGGAGCTCCTACGAGCAGTACTTC CASSRRDGSSYEQYF NA TRBJ2-7 TRBV5-4
TGTGCCAGCAGCTTGGGCGGGGGGGCCTACAATGAGCAGTTCTTC CASSLGGGAYNEQFF TRBD2 TRBJ2-1 TRBV5-4
TGTGCCAGCAGCGCCCGGACAGGGGGCAACGCTGAAGCTTTCTTT CASSARTGGNAEAFF TRBD1 TRBJ1-1 TRBV14
TGTGCCAGCAGCCAAGATGAACAGTCTAGCAATCAGCCCCAGCATTTT CASSQDEQSSNQPQHF NA TRBJ1-5 TRBV4-2
TGTGCCAGCAGCTCCAAGGGACAGCACTATGGCTACACCTTC CASSSKGQHYGYTF TRBD1 TRBJ1-2 TRBV27
TGCGCCAGCAGCCCCGGGACACCGAACACCGGGGAGCTGTTTTTT CASSPGTPNTGELFF NA TRBJ2-2 TRBV5-1